Presented here are 17 T cell receptor beta chains from one specimen sequenced in a study of Ad26.COV2.S vaccination and SARS-CoV-2 variants. Here immunoSEQ multiplex PCR was the method, and the copy in TCRdb shows in-frame clones only, minus some. The sample holds 200,000 to 300,000 clones, 87% seen once. Treatment of the sample: some 20 received Ad26.COV2.S at low or high dose, single or two shots; about 5 received placebo; per-sample allocation not given. The samples date from day 63 after the first vaccine or placebo injection. The sample was peripheral blood, taken in a trial of Ad26.COV2.S vaccine versus placebo. These receptor sequences come from a person aged 18-60 years who received the Ad26.COV2.S COVID-19 vaccine or a placebo.

This chain uses TRBV15 with TRBJ1-2, with D possibly matching TRBD1 (5 bases). With 4 bases removed from V and 5 bases from J, the gap between germline ends came to 8 bases. This CDR3 is 12 amino acids long. Per germline, CDR1 LNHNV and CDR2 YYDKDF (reference sequence). Here the CDR3 reads CATSKDSYGYTF. The CDR3 DNA reads TGTGCCACCAGCAAAGACAGTTATGGCTACACCTTC.

The V gene is TRBV7-2, the J gene TRBJ1-5, with TRBD1 identical over 11 bases. Trimming took 1 base from V and 0 from J; bases not matched to a gene: 8. The CDR3 consists of 19 residues. Germline-derived CDR1 and CDR2 are SGHTA and FQGNSA. The CDR3 reads CASSLVGGTGGYSNQPQHF. For the CDR3, the DNA is TGTGCCAGCAGCTTAGTGGGAGGGACAGGGGGGTATAGCAATCAGCCCCAGCATTTT. The full variable domain, completed using reference TRBV7-2 and TRBJ1-5, is GAGVSQSPSNKVTEKGKDVELRCDPISGHTALYWYRQSLGQGLEFLIYFQGNSAPDKSGLPSDRFSAERTGGSVSTLTIQRTQQEDSAVYLCASSLVGGTGGYSNQPQHFGDGTRLSIL.

The rearrangement joins TRBV15 to TRBJ1-5; weak D call: TRBD1 (5 bases). Deletions cut 3 bases from V and 9 bases from J, with 15 bases between. From germline, CDR1 is LNHNV and CDR2 YYDKDF (reference sequence). The CDR3 loop spans 14 amino acids. The CDR3 DNA is TGTGCCACCAGCAGGGAAACAGGACCCGGGCCCCAGCATTTT. This gives the protein CATSRETGPGPQHF.

This chain uses TRBV18 with TRBJ2-5, with TRBD2 matching 8 bases. CDR3 length: 16 residues. Germline-derived CDR1 and CDR2 are KGHSH and LQKENI. Unmatched junction bases numbered 5, after V lost 2 bases and J lost 0 bases. The CDR3: CASSPAGLGHQETQYF. Written as DNA, the CDR3 is TGTGCCAGCTCACCAGCGGGACTAGGGCACCAAGAGACCCAGTACTTC. The whole variable domain, filled in from reference TRBV18 and TRBJ2-5, reads NAGVMQNPRHLVRRRGQEARLRCSPMKGHSHVYWYRQLPEEGLKFMVYLQKENIIDESGMPKERFSAEFPKEGPSILRIQQVVRGDSAAYFCASSPAGLGHQETQYFGPGTRLLVL.

The chain combines TRBV7-2 with TRBJ1-2; D remains unclear. CDR1 and CDR2 from the germline V gene are SGHTA and FQGNSA. V was cut by 1 base and J by 6 bases, with 15 bases left in between. The CDR3 is 15 residues long. CDR3 region: CASSLVALAIDGYTF. In nucleotides, the CDR3 is TGTGCCAGCAGCTTAGTTGCCCTCGCCATAGATGGCTACACCTTC. The variable domain in full, completed from reference TRBV7-2 and TRBJ1-2, reads GAGVSQSPSNKVTEKGKDVELRCDPISGHTALYWYRQSLGQGLEFLIYFQGNSAPDKSGLPSDRFSAERTGGSVSTLTIQRTQQEDSAVYLCASSLVALAIDGYTFGSGTRLTVV.

The J gene is TRBJ1-5, the V gene TRBV30; the match to TRBD1 covers 7 bases. The germline CDR1 and CDR2 sequences are GTSNPN and SVGIG (reference sequence). There are 15 residues in the CDR3. The V and J ends lost 0 bases and 4 bases, in that order; junction bases with no gene match: 6. The CDR3, as DNA: TGTGCCTGGAGTGTACTGAGGGGGCGAAATCAGCCCCAGCATTTT. Its translation: CAWSVLRGRNQPQHF.

V usage is TRBV7-3 and J usage is TRBJ2-1; 8 bases line up with TRBD1. The junction had 6 bases not matched to a gene; V was cut back by 5 bases and J by 9 bases. The germline CDR1 and CDR2 sequences are SGHTA and FQGTGA. The CDR3 is 13 amino acids. In DNA form, the CDR3 reads TGTGCCAGCAGCCCGGACAGGGCAGGTGAGCAGTTCTTC. Protein: CASSPDRAGEQFF.

V and J are TRBV4-1 and TRBJ1-5, with 9 positions matching TRBD1. After removal of 1 base from V and 5 bases from J, the junction contained 9 bases not matched to a gene. The CDR3 is made up of 17 amino acids. Germline V gene data show CDR1 as MGHRA and CDR2 as YSYEKL. The CDR3 region has the DNA TGCGCCAGCAGCCAAGCTTTAGGGACAGGGATGGATCAGCCCCAGCATTTT. This gives the protein CASSQALGTGMDQPQHF.

The DNA of the CDR3 is TGTGCCAGCAGCTTGGAGGCGGGACGCTATGGCTACACCTTC. It translates to CASSLEAGRYGYTF. The chain links TRBV5-6 to TRBJ1-2, with a weak D call TRBD1 (5 bases). The CDR3 totals 14 residues. V was trimmed by 0 bases and J by 4 bases, leaving 10 bases between them. Germline CDR1 and CDR2: SGHDT and YYEEEE.

This chain links TRBV18 with TRBJ2-7; 7 nucleotides match TRBD1. The CDR3 loop spans 14 amino acids. The germline V gene has CDR1 KGHSH and CDR2 LQKENI. J gave up 4 bases and V 3 bases, and 6 bases lay outside the gene matches. DNA of the CDR3: TGTGCCAGCTCACCGGACAGGTCCCCATACGAGCAGTACGTC. It codes for CASSPDRSPYEQYV.

V is TRBV6-2 or TRBV6-3 and J is TRBJ1-1; tentative D call: TRBD1 (5 bases). In germline, CDR1 is MNHEY, CDR2 SVGEGT. This CDR3 spans 13 amino acids. V was clipped by 5 bases and J by 2 bases, with 9 bases between them. CDR3 in amino acids: CASSTGLNTEAFF. Here the CDR3 DNA reads TGTGCCAGCAGTACGGGACTCAACACTGAAGCTTTCTTT.

The rearrangement uses TRBV30 and TRBJ2-5; TRBD1 aligns across 7 bases. The germline gives CDR1 GTSNPN, CDR2 SVGIG (reference sequence). V lost 3 bases to trimming and J lost 5 bases; unmatched junction nucleotides: 12. This CDR3 has 15 amino acids. DNA for the CDR3: TGTGCCTGGAGCCCCATGAGGGGGCTGAGGGAGACCCAGTACTTC. Its translation is CAWSPMRGLRETQYF. Looking up the rest from reference TRBV30 and TRBJ2-5 gives the full variable domain: SQTIHQWPATLVQPVGSPLSLECTVEGTSNPNLYWYRQAAGRGLQLLFYSVGIGQISSEVPQNLSASRPQDRQFILSSKKLLLSDSGFYLCAWSPMRGLRETQYFGPGTRLLVL.

This chain joins TRBV5-1 and TRBJ2-3; TRBD2 agrees at 11 bases. Germline trimming cut 2 bases from V and 5 bases from J; bases unmatched to any gene: 7. Per germline, CDR1 SGHRS and CDR2 YFSETQ. This CDR3 has 16 residues. The CDR3 sequence: CASSFQPGLAVDTQYF. In nucleotides, the CDR3 is TGCGCCAGCAGCTTTCAACCGGGACTAGCGGTAGATACGCAGTATTTT.

For the CDR3, the DNA is TGTGCCAGCACCCCAGGGATCGGGACAGGGGAAGCTTTCTTT. Translation: CASTPGIGTGEAFF. The chain uses TRBV9 and TRBJ1-1; TRBD1 matches at 9 bases. The V gene's germline CDR1 is SGDLS and CDR2 YYNGEE. The V and J ends lost 6 bases and 8 bases, in that order; junction bases with no gene match: 11. This CDR3 comprises 14 residues.

This clone is a singleton in its sample. The chain has TRBV27 and TRBJ1-1; D is undetermined. The CDR3 runs to 15 residues. Germline CDR1 reads MNHEY; CDR2 reads SMNVEV (reference sequence). The V end lost 3 bases, the J end lost 1 base, and 12 bases lay between the germline ends. CDR3 loop: CASSLIAGKNTEAFF. CDR3 in DNA: TGTGCCAGCAGTTTGATAGCCGGAAAGAACACTGAAGCTTTCTTT.

The chain is built from TRBV5-1 and TRBJ1-1; D not resolved. V dropped 0 bases and J dropped 6 bases, with 15 bases sitting between them. The CDR3 extends over 15 amino acids. Germline assignment: CDR1 SGHRS and CDR2 YFSETQ. CDR3 protein: CASSLAGVRVAEAFF. CDR3 coding DNA: TGCGCCAGCAGCTTGGCGGGAGTTAGGGTGGCTGAAGCTTTCTTT.

The sample holds one count of this clone. The J gene is TRBJ1-5, the V gene TRBV6-5, with 9 positions matching TRBD1. This CDR3 has 14 amino acids. V was clipped by 6 bases and J by 6 bases; unmatched bases: 6. Germline CDR1 and CDR2: MNHEY and SVGAGI. This CDR3 reads CASSRDREGQPQHF. The CDR3 nucleotides read TGTGCCAGCAGCAGGGACAGGGAAGGTCAGCCCCAGCATTTT.